The clone carrying this T cell receptor beta chain was seen repeatedly, ten times or more. Its antigen is unknown. The data stem from a study of T cells after yellow fever vaccination. The overall study: Preparing low-cell-number fractions relied on SMART-Seq v4 Ultra Low Input. General study findings and limits: Although most clonotypes did not, a small share appeared in both CD4 and CD8 compartments.

The CDR3 runs 14 residues. The V gene end was trimmed by 7 bases and the J gene end by 2 bases; junction bases not matched to a gene: 10. Germline assignment: CDR1 SQVTM and CDR2 ANQGSEA. MiXCR, run by TCRdb on the 5' RACE reads, gives a single entry per CDR3 protein. Counted here are about 250,000 distinct CDR3 sequences, more than 3.5% occurring once; the ten biggest clones make up about 20%. The starting material was PBMCs, obtained 15 days after the yellow fever booster vaccination. The TCR originated in a man aged 18-30 years who received the YFV17D yellow fever vaccine. The rearrangement joins TRBV29-1 to TRBJ2-7, with 8 bases matching TRBD1. CDR3 coding DNA: TGCAGCGCCCGTCCCGGACAGGGACCCTACGAGCAGTACTTC. This gives the protein CSARPGQGPYEQYF.